One and the same sample provided the 2 T cell receptor beta chains below, sequenced in a study of graft-versus-host responses after intestinal transplantation. Assay used: immunoSEQ multiplex PCR; TCRdb lists only in-frame clones, some missing. The sample gives more than 70,000 clones, under 95% of which show up once; about 0.4% is in the top ten. These receptors have no identified antigens. This material consisted of unstimulated CD8+ T cells sorted from spleen or lymph node cells, taken before transplant. These receptors were collected from a human donor who was the organ donor for an intestinal transplant.

The chain uses TRBV7-2 and TRBJ2-7, with TRBD2 as a possible D gene (6 bases). Germline CDR1 is SGHTA and CDR2 is FQGNSA. V lost 3 bases, J lost 5 bases, and 14 bases lay in between. This CDR3 has 14 residues. In nucleotides, the CDR3 is TGTGCCAGCAGCTTCGTGACTAGTTCCCACGAGCAGTACTTC. Translating gives CASSFVTSSHEQYF.

In this sample, this clone turned up a few times. The genes are TRBV29-1 and TRBJ1-1; D gene unclear. Germline V gene lookup returns CDR1 SQVTM and CDR2 ANQGSEA. This CDR3 has 12 residues. Trimming took 0 bases from V and 6 from J, leaving 8 bases between them. The CDR3 DNA sequence: TGCAGCGTTGAAGACAGTTTCTCTGAAGCTTTCTTT. It yields the protein CSVEDSFSEAFF.